The 21 T cell receptor beta chains reported below all come from one sample, sequenced in a study of blood T cell repertoires in COVID-19. Here immunoSEQ multiplex PCR was the method, and the copy in TCRdb shows in-frame clones only, minus some. Altogether 50,000 to 70,000 clones are present, 70% to 80% being singletons, with the ten largest covering about 3.3%. Sample: peripheral blood. All receptors derive from a man aged 60 to 69 with acute or convalescent COVID-19.

This rearrangement joins TRBV14 to TRBJ1-1; TRBD1 matches at 7 bases. V dropped 4 bases and J dropped 9; count of bases not matched to a gene: 11. In germline, CDR1 is SGHDN, CDR2 FVKESK. CDR3 length: 14 residues. The CDR3 spells CASSPWGQQLQAFF. DNA of the CDR3: TGTGCCAGCAGCCCCTGGGGACAGCAACTCCAAGCTTTCTTT.

DNA for the CDR3: TGTGCCAGCAGCCGGGGGCCAGCGGGAGGGCCGACAGATACGCAGTATTTT. Translating gives CASSRGPAGGPTDTQYF. The rearrangement joins TRBV3-1 (or the pseudogene TRBV3-2) to TRBJ2-3; 10 nucleotides agree with TRBD2. This CDR3 contains 17 residues. The junction had 10 bases not matched to a gene; V was cut back by 4 bases and J by 3 bases. Looked up from germline, CDR1 is LGHDT and CDR2 is YNNKEL (reference sequence).

By share, this clone counts as medium-sized. The rearrangement uses TRBV7-6 and TRBJ2-7; 12 nucleotides line up with TRBD1. V trimming: 1 base; J trimming: 6 bases; junction bases outside the gene matches: 7. This CDR3 has 16 residues. Germline V lookup: CDR1 SGHVS, CDR2 FNYEAQ. The CDR3 nucleotides read TGTGCCAGCAGCTTAGGCCCGGGGACAGGGGGCGGCGAGCAGTACTTC. Translated: CASSLGPGTGGGEQYF.

The chain carries TRBV10-3 and TRBJ1-2; no clear D. The CDR3 consists of 11 residues. Germline-derived CDR1 and CDR2 are ENHRY and SYGVKD. Deletions cut 6 bases from V and 8 bases from J, with 10 bases between. CDR3 coding DNA: TGTGCCATCAGGAAGGAGGAAGGCTACACCTTC. Protein sequence: CAIRKEEGYTF.

This clone has just a few counts. The chain is built from TRBV2 and TRBJ1-3; 7 nucleotides align to TRBD1. V lost 0 bases, J lost 4 bases, and 0 bases stayed unmatched. From germline, CDR1 is SNHLY and CDR2 FYNNEI. This CDR3 contains 14 residues. The CDR3: CASSEAGGGNTIYF. The CDR3 nucleotides are TGTGCCAGCAGTGAAGCAGGGGGCGGAAACACCATATATTTT.

The chain recombines TRBV6-6 with TRBJ2-5; 10 bases map to TRBD2. Per the germline V gene, CDR1 is MNHNY and CDR2 is SVGAGI (reference sequence). The CDR3 is made up of 15 amino acids. Unmatched junction bases numbered 9, after V lost 6 bases and J lost 5 bases. CDR3 bases: TGTGCCAGCAGCCGCCTAGCGGGAGACTGGGAGACCCAGTACTTC. Protein product: CASSRLAGDWETQYF.

The chain recombines TRBV9 with TRBJ1-1; D not resolved. The germline V gene encodes CDR1 SGDLS and CDR2 YYNGEE. The V end lost 1 base, the J end lost 1 base, and 5 bases lay between the germline ends. The CDR3 contains 13 residues. The DNA of the CDR3 is TGTGCCAGCAGCGTACAACAGAACACTGAAGCTTTCTTT. The encoded protein is CASSVQQNTEAFF. Complete variable domain (other parts from reference TRBV9 and TRBJ1-1): DSGVTQTPKHLITATGQRVTLRCSPRSGDLSVYWYQQSLDQGLQFLIQYYNGEERAKGNILERFSAQQFPDLHSELNLSSLELGDSALYFCASSVQQNTEAFFGQGTRLTVV.

V usage is TRBV5-1 and J usage is TRBJ1-3; D possibly corresponds to TRBD1 (5 bases). Germline CDR1 is SGHRS and CDR2 is YFSETQ. V was cut by 2 bases and J by 2 bases, with 8 bases left in between. The CDR3 runs to 14 residues. As DNA, the CDR3 is TGCGCCAGCAGCTTACAGACAGCTGGAAACACCATATATTTT. Amino acid sequence: CASSLQTAGNTIYF. The full variable domain, its missing parts supplied by reference TRBV5-1 and TRBJ1-3, is KAGVTQTPRYLIKTRGQQVTLSCSPISGHRSVSWYQQTPGQGLQFLFEYFSETQRNKGNFPGRFSGRQFSNSRSEMNVSTLELGDSALYLCASSLQTAGNTIYFGEGSWLTVV.

The chain joins TRBV6-4 to TRBJ1-1; TRBD1 agrees at 7 bases. V lost 6 bases, J lost 7 bases, and 8 bases stayed unmatched. Germline lookup yields CDR1 MRHNA and CDR2 SNTAGT. This CDR3 has 13 amino acids. The CDR3 nucleotides read TGTGCCAGCAGCCCGGGACAGCTTAGTGAAGCTTTCTTT. It specifies CASSPGQLSEAFF.

This clone was detected a few times. The rearrangement joins TRBV24-1 to TRBJ2-5; 10 nucleotides line up with TRBD1. The trim removed 4 bases at V and 7 bases at J, leaving 11 bases unmatched. The length of the CDR3 is 16 residues. Germline CDR1 KGHDR, CDR2 SFDVKD. This chain's CDR3 is CATSEAGTGEEGTQYF. The CDR3 DNA sequence: TGTGCCACCAGTGAAGCCGGGACAGGGGAGGAGGGGACCCAGTACTTC.

The table lists this clone with a count of one. The chain joins TRBV10-1 to TRBJ2-7, with 9 bases that match TRBD1. Germline trimming cut 7 bases from V and 2 bases from J; bases unmatched to any gene: 3. Per germline, CDR1 WNHNN and CDR2 SYGVQD (reference sequence). This CDR3 has 13 residues. The CDR3 DNA is TGCGCCAGCAAAAGACAGGGGGCCTACGAGCAGTACTTC. Translated: CASKRQGAYEQYF.

The CDR3: CASSSPHGSAYNEQFF. CDR3 bases: TGTGCCAGCTCTTCCCCCCACGGGAGTGCCTACAATGAGCAGTTCTTC. The chain uses TRBV18 and TRBJ2-1; possibly TRBD2 for D (6 bases). The germline V and J ends were trimmed by 6 bases and 2 bases, with 17 bases remaining between them. This CDR3 spans 16 amino acids. Germline CDR1 is KGHSH and CDR2 is LQKENI.

The chain couples TRBV7-2 to TRBJ1-1; D gene unclear. Trimming took off 2 bases at V and 0 bases at J, with 7 bases between the two ends. CDR1 is SGHTA, CDR2 FQGNSA, per germline. The CDR3 runs 14 residues. CDR3 sequence reads: CASSLTVMNTEAFF. CDR3 sequence (DNA): TGTGCCAGCAGCTTAACGGTCATGAACACTGAAGCTTTCTTT.

V gene TRBV21-1 combines with J gene TRBJ2-1; TRBD2 is taken as the D call from the table, unchecked against the DNA. TRBV21-1 is designated a pseudogene. The CDR3 spans 13 residues. Here the CDR3 DNA reads TGTGCCAGCAGCCCTAAGAGCGTGAATGAGCAGTTCTTC. Translation: CASSPKSVNEQFF.

The CDR3 spells CASRTGTSGNEQYF. For the CDR3, the DNA is TGTGCCAGCAGAACCGGGACTTCGGGTAACGAGCAGTACTTC. This chain joins TRBV28 and TRBJ2-7, with a weak D call TRBD2 (6 bases). Germline V gene data show CDR1 as MDHEN and CDR2 as SYDVKM. V dropped 6 bases and J dropped 5 bases, with 17 bases sitting between them. The CDR3 is 14 residues long.

For the CDR3, the DNA is TGTGCCAGCAGCCTGGGGGGCTCTGGAAACACCATATATTTT. It yields the protein CASSLGGSGNTIYF. The genes are TRBV7-2 and TRBJ1-3; perhaps TRBD1 as D (5 bases). CDR1 and CDR2 from the germline V gene are SGHTA and FQGNSA. This CDR3 is 14 amino acids long. V dropped 5 bases and J dropped 0 bases, with 8 bases sitting between them.

The chain carries TRBV7-3 and TRBJ2-2; possible D gene TRBD2, 6 bases. Trimming shortened V by 4 bases and J by 1 base, and 13 bases separated the two germline ends. This CDR3 contains 16 residues. Looked up from germline, CDR1 is SGHTA and CDR2 is FQGTGA. DNA of the CDR3: TGTGCCAGCAGCTCATATCTAGCGCAGAACACCGGGGAGCTGTTTTTT. Encoded protein: CASSSYLAQNTGELFF. The full variable domain, with the rest looked up from reference TRBV7-3 and TRBJ2-2, is GAGVSQTPSNKVTEKGKYVELRCDPISGHTALYWYRQSLGQGPEFLIYFQGTGAADDSGLPNDRFFAVRPEGSVSTLKIQRTERGDSAVYLCASSSYLAQNTGELFFGEGSRLTVL.

The chain joins TRBV7-3 to TRBJ2-3, with D possibly TRBD1 on 5 matching bases. Per germline, CDR1 SGHTA and CDR2 FQGTGA. V was trimmed by 6 bases and J by 5 bases, leaving 9 bases between them. The CDR3 covers 12 residues. The CDR3 DNA reads TGTGCCAGCAGTCTCCAGGGAGATACGCAGTATTTT. It is translated as CASSLQGDTQYF. Based on the CDR3 plus reference TRBV7-3 and TRBJ2-3, the full variable domain is GAGVSQTPSNKVTEKGKYVELRCDPISGHTALYWYRQSLGQGPEFLIYFQGTGAADDSGLPNDRFFAVRPEGSVSTLKIQRTERGDSAVYLCASSLQGDTQYFGPGTRLTVL.

The chain combines TRBV9 with TRBJ2-7; 13 bases line up with TRBD2. The V segment lost 5 bases and the J segment 2 bases; nucleotides outside the gene matches: 4. CDR3 length: 15 amino acids. Germline V gene sequence: CDR1 SGDLS, CDR2 YYNGEE. The CDR3 region is CASRALAGGPYEQYF. CDR3 DNA: TGTGCCAGCAGGGCACTAGCGGGAGGGCCCTACGAGCAGTACTTC.

This rearrangement joins TRBV3-1 (or the pseudogene TRBV3-2) to TRBJ2-3; D remains unclear. Germline V gene sequence: CDR1 LGHDT, CDR2 YNNKEL (reference sequence). V shed 5 bases and J shed 1 base, with 10 bases lying between them. The CDR3 contains 14 residues. The CDR3: CASSSRVGTDTQYF. DNA of the CDR3: TGTGCCAGCAGCTCCCGGGTGGGCACAGATACGCAGTATTTT.

This sequence joins TRBV29-1 and TRBJ2-7; TRBD1 agrees at 12 bases. V lost 7 bases to trimming and J lost 7 bases; unmatched junction nucleotides: 5. The CDR3 length is 12 residues. CDR1 SQVTM and CDR2 ANQGSEA come from the germline V gene. The CDR3 spells CSGGQGASEQYF. The CDR3 bases are TGCAGCGGGGGACAGGGGGCTAGTGAGCAGTACTTC.